These 13 T cell receptor beta chains came from one sample sequenced in a study of response to subunit inactivated influenza vaccine. TCRdb reprocessed the RT-PCR reads via MiXCR and lists one record per CDR3 protein. Here the sample spans more than 700,000 distinct CDR3 sequences, approximately 21% being singletons. Specimen: PBMCs from blood, collected 4 to 6 days after vaccination. The source of these receptors is a man in his forties or fifties who received an inactivated influenza vaccine.

This clonotype appeared a few times. The V call is TRBV11-1, the J call TRBJ2-1; 9 bases line up with TRBD2. With V trimmed by 1 base and J by 3 bases, 10 bases remained unmatched. Per the germline V gene, CDR1 is SGHAT and CDR2 is FQDESV (reference sequence). The CDR3 covers 18 residues. Written as DNA, the CDR3 is TGTGCCAGCAGCTTAGTGGCTAGCGGGATTTTGTACTACAATGAGCAGTTCTTC. Its translation is CASSLVASGILYYNEQFF.

In regard to this clonotype: A much larger clonotype is one base distant, so this may be a read error. The conserved phenylalanine or tryptophan normally closing the CDR3 is absent here, so this likely arose from a read error. Here the CDR3 reads CASTPSYNEQFL. CDR3 sequence (DNA): TGTGCCAGCACCCCCTCCTACAATGAGCAGTTCCTC. The chain uses TRBV7-2 and TRBJ2-1; D is undetermined. V was pared by 7 bases and J by 0 bases, with 4 bases between. Looked up from germline, CDR1 is SGHTA and CDR2 is FQGNSA. CDR3 length: 12 amino acids.

Note on this clonotype: One end of the junction fails to match germline, which may point to a read error. The V and J genes are TRBV9 and TRBJ1-6; D is uncertain. This CDR3 is 15 amino acids long. Germline values: CDR1 SGDLS, CDR2 YYNGEE. The CDR3, as DNA: TGTGCCAGCAGCCCTCGTTGGGAGGCGAATTCTCCCCTCCACTTT. It specifies CASSPRWEANSPLHF.

This clonotype was counted between two and nine times. The rearrangement uses TRBV4-2 and TRBJ2-7; TRBD2 aligns across 11 bases. V gave up 1 base and J gave up 4 bases; unmatched junction bases: 9. Germline values: CDR1 LGHNA, CDR2 YNFKEQ. CDR3 length equals 17 residues. CDR3: CASSQATLAGVAYEQYF. In DNA, the CDR3 is TGTGCCAGCAGCCAAGCCACACTAGCGGGAGTCGCGTACGAGCAGTACTTC.

V and J are TRBV6-2 or TRBV6-3 and TRBJ2-1; D perhaps matches TRBD2 (5 bases). This CDR3 has 12 amino acids. Per the germline V gene, CDR1 is MNHEY and CDR2 is SVGEGT. V dropped 6 bases and J dropped 13 bases, with 16 bases sitting between them. DNA for the CDR3: TGTGCCAGCAGCCCCATCCGGGATCTACAGTTCTTC. This gives the protein CASSPIRDLQFF.

This clonotype has at least ten counts. The chain joins TRBV4-3 to TRBJ2-4; D unclear. The CDR3 covers 17 residues. Germline values: CDR1 LGHNA, CDR2 YSLEER. With 1 base removed from V and 0 bases from J, the gap between germline ends came to 13 bases. The CDR3, as DNA: TGCGCCAGCAGCCAAGGGAGAGAAGGGCTAGCCAAAAACATTCAGTACTTC. It encodes CASSQGREGLAKNIQYF.

The chain has TRBV6-2 or TRBV6-3 and TRBJ2-7; TRBD2 matches at 14 bases. The CDR3 is 16 amino acids. After removal of 0 bases from V and 4 bases from J, the junction contained 2 bases not matched to a gene. Germline CDR1 reads MNHEY; CDR2 reads SVGEGT. CDR3 residues: CASSYSRTSGRYEQYF. In nucleotides, the CDR3 is TGTGCCAGCAGTTACTCCAGGACTAGCGGGAGGTACGAGCAGTACTTC.

CDR3 in DNA: TGTGCCAGCAGCCAAGACAGGGCTACGCAGTATTTT. As protein: CASSQDRATQYF. The J gene is TRBJ2-3, the V gene TRBV14; weak D call: TRBD1 (5 bases). V was clipped by 0 bases and J by 8 bases, with 6 bases between them. The CDR3 totals 12 residues. Germline CDR1 reads SGHDN; CDR2 reads FVKESK. The variable domain in full, with the rest retrieved from reference TRBV14 and TRBJ2-3, is EAGVTQFPSHSVIEKGQTVTLRCDPISGHDNLYWYRRVMGKEIKFLLHFVKESKQDESGMPNNRFLAERTGGTYSTLKVQPAELEDSGVYFCASSQDRATQYFGPGTRLTVL.

The chain combines TRBV7-2 with TRBJ2-7; D may correspond to TRBD1 or TRBD2 (6 bases each). V was cut by 4 bases and J by 4 bases, with 17 bases left in between. CDR1 is SGHTA, CDR2 FQGNSA, per germline. The CDR3 is 15 residues long. This chain's CDR3 is CASSSERWGAYEQYF. In DNA form, the CDR3 reads TGTGCCAGCAGCTCTGAGCGCTGGGGGGCTTACGAGCAGTACTTC. Full variable domain (remainder filled in from reference TRBV7-2 and TRBJ2-7): GAGVSQSPSNKVTEKGKDVELRCDPISGHTALYWYRQSLGQGLEFLIYFQGNSAPDKSGLPSDRFSAERTGGSVSTLTIQRTQQEDSAVYLCASSSERWGAYEQYFGPGTRLTVT.

The table lists this clonotype with many counts. The rearrangement uses TRBV20-1 and TRBJ1-5; TRBD1 is a possible D gene (6 bases). The CDR3 runs to 13 residues. Deletions cut 6 bases from V and 7 bases from J, with 16 bases between. The germline V gene encodes CDR1 DFQATT and CDR2 SNEGSKA (reference sequence). CDR3: CSAGGGGLQPQHF. The CDR3 coding sequence is TGCAGTGCCGGCGGGGGCGGGTTACAGCCCCAGCATTTT.

This clonotype has a handful of counts. The chain recombines TRBV7-9 with TRBJ2-5; D assignment may be TRBD1 or TRBD2 (5 bases each). Germline loops: CDR1 SEHNR, CDR2 FQNEAQ (reference sequence). V shed 3 bases and J shed 4 bases, with 15 bases lying between them. The CDR3 is 15 residues long. CDR3 amino acids: CASSFRLRDGETQYF. The CDR3 DNA follows: TGTGCCAGCAGCTTTCGCCTGAGGGACGGAGAGACCCAGTACTTC.

In the case of this clonotype: The junction does not match germline at one end; this may be a read error. V and J are TRBV2 and TRBJ2-4, with D hard to call. This CDR3 is 16 amino acids long. CDR1 SNHLY and CDR2 FYNNEI come from the germline V gene. CDR3 region: CASSEVAGLAKNIQYF. The CDR3 nucleotides read TGTGCCAGCAGCGAAGTGGCAGGCCTAGCCAAAAACATTCAGTACTTC. Filled out from reference TRBV2 and TRBJ2-4, the complete variable domain reads EPEVTQTPSHQVTQMGQEVILRCVPISNHLYFYWYRQILGQKVEFLVSFYNNEISEKSEIFDDQFSVERPDGSNFTLKIRSTKLEDSAMYFCASSEVAGLAKNIQYFGAGTRLSVL.

This clonotype has just a few counts. The chain recombines TRBV6-2 or TRBV6-3 with TRBJ1-5, with a tentative D call TRBD1 (5 bases). V was pared by 0 bases and J by 2 bases, with 14 bases between. CDR1 is MNHEY and CDR2 is SVGEGT in the germline V gene. The CDR3 has 17 residues. CDR3 bases: TGTGCCAGCAGTTACTCCGGCAGGGCGAAGGGCAATCAGCCCCAGCATTTT. Translation: CASSYSGRAKGNQPQHF.